One and the same sample provided the 29 T cell receptor beta chains below, sequenced in a study of identical twins. One entry per CDR3 protein, called by TCRdb with MiXCR from the 5' RACE reads. Of under 400,000 distinct CDR3 sequences in the sample, approximately 10% are singletons; the top ten hold under 10%. The sequenced material came from naive T cells sorted from blood. These receptors were obtained from a woman aged 50 to 60 in good health.

In this sample, this clonotype turned up many times. V and J are TRBV7-8 and TRBJ2-3, with D tentatively TRBD2 (5 bases). The CDR3 is made up of 17 amino acids. Trimming left V 2 bases short and J 2 bases short, with 17 bases between. Germline CDR1 is SGHVS and CDR2 is FQNEAQ. The CDR3 nucleotides are TGTGCCAGCAGCTTATGGATCAGCGGTACTATCACAGATACGCAGTATTTT. Translated: CASSLWISGTITDTQYF.

This clonotype occurred a few times. The rearrangement links TRBV7-2 to TRBJ2-5; D is unresolved. Germline CDR1 reads SGHTA; CDR2 reads FQGNSA. CDR3 length equals 16 residues. The V and J ends lost 1 base and 2 bases respectively, with 14 bases between them. Here the CDR3 reads CASSLVAKPSQETQYF. The CDR3, as DNA: TGTGCCAGCAGCTTAGTAGCTAAACCATCTCAAGAGACCCAGTACTTC.

Comments on this clonotype: The CDR3 carries no conserved terminal phenylalanine or tryptophan, so it likely arises from a read error. The chain employs TRBV5-1 and TRBJ2-5, with 9 bases that match TRBD1. J gave up 4 bases and V 1 base, and 5 bases lay outside the gene matches. This CDR3 region has 15 residues. Germline V gene sequence: CDR1 SGHRS, CDR2 YFSETQ. The CDR3, as DNA: TGCGCCAGCAGCTTGACAGGGGGCTGGATAGAGACCCAGTACTCC. Amino acid sequence: CASSLTGGWIETQYS.

This chain uses TRBV5-6 with TRBJ2-1, with 12 positions matching TRBD2. Germline-derived CDR1 and CDR2 are SGHDT and YYEEEE. The junction had 18 bases not matched to a gene; V was cut back by 5 bases and J by 15 bases. The CDR3 covers 16 residues. This CDR3 is CASRRRTSGAQGNMFF. The CDR3 nucleotides are TGTGCCAGCAGAAGGAGGACTAGCGGGGCGCAGGGCAACATGTTCTTC.

This CDR3 is CASSQAGLAYNEQFF. CDR3 sequence (DNA): TGCGCCAGCAGCCAAGCGGGACTGGCCTACAATGAGCAGTTCTTC. The chain is built from TRBV4-1 and TRBJ2-1, with TRBD2 as a possible D gene (6 bases). CDR1 is MGHRA, CDR2 YSYEKL, per germline. Trimming cost V 1 base and J 2 bases, with 9 bases left between them. The CDR3 covers 15 residues.

The V gene is TRBV27, the J gene TRBJ2-7; no definite D call. Germline CDR1 MNHEY, CDR2 SMNVEV (reference sequence). This CDR3 is built from 14 residues. The V and J ends lost 7 bases and 3 bases respectively, with 16 bases between them. The CDR3 spells CASKVWNQGYEQYF. CDR3 DNA sequence: TGTGCCAGCAAGGTATGGAACCAAGGCTACGAGCAGTACTTC.

This clonotype turned up a few times. The chain links TRBV5-1 to TRBJ2-5; D gene ambiguous. CDR3 size: 12 residues. Germline CDR1 is SGHRS and CDR2 is YFSETQ. Deletions cut 4 bases from V and 4 bases from J, with 8 bases between. The CDR3 coding sequence is TGCGCCAGCAGCCTACCAAGAGAGACCCAGTACTTC. Translated: CASSLPRETQYF.

This clonotype showed up just a few times. This sequence joins TRBV14 and TRBJ2-3; no clear D gene. Trimming pared 1 base from V and 4 bases from J, leaving 9 bases between. CDR1 and CDR2 from the germline V gene are SGHDN and FVKESK. CDR3 length equals 14 residues. This CDR3 reads CASSQVGLSDTQYF. CDR3 nucleotides: TGTGCCAGCAGCCAAGTCGGGTTATCAGATACGCAGTATTTT.

This clonotype was detected only a few times. This chain connects TRBV12-3 or TRBV12-4 to TRBJ2-3; D may be TRBD1 (6 bases). The CDR3 spans 13 residues. Trimming stripped 4 bases from V and 8 bases from J, with 13 bases between. CDR3 nucleotides: TGTGCCAGCAGTTCGGGGACACAAAGTACGCAGTATTTT. It specifies CASSSGTQSTQYF.

At least ten counts were recorded for this clonotype. This chain joins TRBV2 and TRBJ2-7, with 7 bases matching TRBD1. CDR1 SNHLY and CDR2 FYNNEI come from the germline V gene. The CDR3 is 14 residues long. Trimming at V came to 5 bases and at J to 4 bases, leaving 8 bases not matched to a gene. The DNA for the CDR3 is TGTGCCAGCAGTCGAAGACAGGGAGAGTACGAGCAGTACGTC. Translation gives CASSRRQGEYEQYV.

This chain uses TRBV5-5 with TRBJ2-1, with D perhaps matching TRBD1 (5 bases). Trimming left V 4 bases short and J 6 bases short, with 11 bases between. Per the germline V gene, CDR1 is SGHKS and CDR2 is YYEKEE (reference sequence). The CDR3 sequence is 13 residues long. The chain's CDR3 is CASSPPQGNEQFF. The DNA of the CDR3 is TGTGCCAGCAGCCCCCCCCAGGGCAATGAGCAGTTCTTC.

The V call is TRBV3-1, the J call TRBJ2-7, with TRBD2 matching 8 bases. Germline V gene data show CDR1 as LGHDT and CDR2 as YNNKEL (reference sequence). The V segment lost 1 base and the J segment 2 bases; nucleotides outside the gene matches: 7. The CDR3 extends over 16 amino acids. In nucleotides, the CDR3 is TGTGCCAGCAGCCAAGGATCCAGCGGGGGAACCTACGAGCAGTACTTC. It yields the protein CASSQGSSGGTYEQYF.

The chain employs TRBV5-1 and TRBJ1-4, with 9 bases lining up with TRBD1. Losses at the gene ends were 7 bases for V and 7 bases for J; bases not matched to a gene: 14. CDR1 is SGHRS and CDR2 is YFSETQ in the germline V gene. CDR3 length equals 16 residues. In DNA form, the CDR3 reads TGCGCCAGCTCCCCTCCCGGGACAGGGTTTCCTGAAAAACTGTTTTTT. It codes for CASSPPGTGFPEKLFF.

The table lists this clonotype with many counts. The chain uses TRBV29-1 and TRBJ2-3; possible D gene TRBD2, 5 bases. Germline loops: CDR1 SQVTM, CDR2 ANQGSEA. V lost 3 bases and J 5 bases, leaving 9 bases between the germline ends. This CDR3 comprises 12 residues. This chain's CDR3 is CSVDRSGDTQYF. Written as DNA, the CDR3 is TGCAGCGTTGATCGGAGCGGAGATACGCAGTATTTT.

This chain uses TRBV7-9 with TRBJ2-7, with D hard to call. The V gene's germline CDR1 is SEHNR and CDR2 FQNEAQ (reference sequence). The length of the CDR3 is 13 residues. Trimming removed 5 bases from V and 3 bases from J, with 11 bases in between. The CDR3 is CASSPLPDYEQYF. The DNA for the CDR3 is TGTGCCAGCAGCCCTCTTCCGGACTACGAGCAGTACTTC.

The V call is TRBV27, the J call TRBJ2-3; 7 positions agree with TRBD1. V dropped 1 base and J dropped 3; count of bases not matched to a gene: 7. The germline gives CDR1 MNHEY, CDR2 SMNVEV (reference sequence). This CDR3 contains 16 residues. The CDR3 nucleotides read TGTGCCAGCAGTTTATATAGTAACAGGGGAACAGATACGCAGTATTTT. Protein sequence: CASSLYSNRGTDTQYF.

The gene calls are TRBV12-3 or TRBV12-4 and TRBJ1-1; maybe TRBD1 (5 bases). CDR3 length: 13 amino acids. Between the trimmed V and J ends, which lost 6 bases and 1 base, there was a span of 9 bases. The CDR3 nucleotides are TGTGCCAGCAGGGACAATTCGAACACTGAAGCTTTCTTT. Translated: CASRDNSNTEAFF.

The V gene is TRBV12-3 or TRBV12-4, the J gene TRBJ2-3, with D tentatively TRBD1 or TRBD2 (5 bases each). V lost 5 bases to trimming and J lost 6 bases, with 21 bases between them. The CDR3 covers 16 residues. DNA for the CDR3: TGTGCCAGCAGTAAGTCCCGGGACCATTTTGAGGATACGCAGTATTTT. Protein product: CASSKSRDHFEDTQYF.

This clonotype has just a few counts. This chain connects TRBV7-2 to TRBJ2-2; D not resolved. This CDR3 region has 13 residues. V shed 1 base and J shed 9 bases, with 9 bases lying between them. The V gene's germline CDR1 is SGHTA and CDR2 FQGNSA. This chain's CDR3 is CASSLGLLWELFF. DNA for the CDR3: TGTGCCAGCAGCTTAGGACTCCTCTGGGAGCTGTTTTTT.

This clonotype was seen more than once but under ten times. The chain employs TRBV14 and TRBJ2-5; 12 bases align to TRBD2. The CDR3 loop spans 18 amino acids. After removal of 0 bases from V and 4 bases from J, the junction contained 9 bases not matched to a gene. Per the germline V gene, CDR1 is SGHDN and CDR2 is FVKESK. CDR3 bases: TGTGCCAGCAGCCAAGAAAAGCTACTAGCGGGAGGCTTAGAGACCCAGTACTTC. The encoded protein is CASSQEKLLAGGLETQYF.

This clonotype was observed a few times. The rearrangement joins TRBV18 to TRBJ2-1; 8 bases are shared with TRBD2. Germline V lookup: CDR1 KGHSH, CDR2 LQKENI. The length of the CDR3 is 18 residues. The J segment lost 2 bases and the V segment lost 0 bases, leaving 9 bases of the junction unmatched. The CDR3 DNA sequence: TGTGCCAGCTCACCACCTAAAGGTAGCGGGGAGACCTACAATGAGCAGTTCTTC. It is translated as CASSPPKGSGETYNEQFF.

In this sample, this clonotype turned up a few times. The V and J genes are TRBV9 and TRBJ1-4; 7 nucleotides align to TRBD1. Germline CDR1 and CDR2: SGDLS and YYNGEE. This CDR3 is 15 amino acids long. After removal of 4 bases from V and 1 base from J, the junction contained 4 bases not matched to a gene. CDR3 loop: CASSPRTGTNEKLFF. The CDR3 bases are TGTGCCAGCAGCCCTAGGACAGGAACTAATGAAAAACTGTTTTTT.

This clonotype was seen many times. This chain uses TRBV4-2 with TRBJ1-6, with TRBD1 matching 7 bases. The length of the CDR3 is 17 residues. CDR1 LGHNA and CDR2 YNFKEQ come from the germline V gene. V lost 4 bases to trimming and J lost 0 bases; unmatched junction nucleotides: 6. The CDR3: CASSPRQGSSYNSPLHF. The CDR3 DNA follows: TGTGCCAGCAGCCCGAGACAGGGCAGCTCCTATAATTCACCCCTCCACTTT.

The sample holds many counts of this clonotype. The V and J genes are TRBV12-3 or TRBV12-4 and TRBJ2-7, with TRBD1 identical over 9 bases. With V trimmed by 4 bases and J by 0 bases, 1 base remained unmatched. This CDR3 comprises 14 residues. The CDR3 coding sequence is TGTGCCAGCAGTTCGGACAGGGGCTCCTACGAGCAGTACTTC. Amino acid sequence: CASSSDRGSYEQYF.

As concerns this clonotype: One end of the junction varies from germline; a read error may be responsible. The chain links TRBV6-5 to TRBJ1-1, with 7 bases matching TRBD1. Germline V CDR1 and CDR2: MNHEY, SVGAGI. There are 12 residues in the CDR3. The CDR3 DNA follows: TGTGCCAGCAGCTACTCCCAGGGGGATGTTTTCTTT. This gives the protein CASSYSQGDVFF.

This clonotype was seen a handful of times. Written as DNA, the CDR3 is TGTGCCAGCAGCCCCAGTGCCAATGAGCAGTTCTTC. Translating gives CASSPSANEQFF. The chain has TRBV12-3 or TRBV12-4 and TRBJ2-1; D is uncertain. The V end was cut by 6 bases, the J end by 6 bases, with 9 bases between. This CDR3 spans 12 amino acids.

The chain carries TRBV4-1 and TRBJ1-1; D is possibly TRBD1 (6 bases). This CDR3 has 14 amino acids. Germline values: CDR1 MGHRA, CDR2 YSYEKL. Between the trimmed V and J ends, which lost 3 bases and 2 bases, there was a span of 10 bases. The DNA of the CDR3 is TGCGCCAGCAGCCACGGACAGCGCAACACTGAAGCTTTCTTT. It translates to CASSHGQRNTEAFF.

The J gene is TRBJ2-7, the V gene TRBV4-2; 10 bases are shared with TRBD2. With 0 bases clipped from V and 2 bases from J, the junction kept 4 bases outside the gene matches. CDR3 length equals 16 residues. Germline CDR1 is LGHNA and CDR2 is YNFKEQ. The CDR3 sequence: CASSQEVGLAAYEQYF. CDR3 sequence (DNA): TGTGCCAGCAGCCAAGAGGTAGGACTAGCGGCCTACGAGCAGTACTTC.

Only a few counts were recorded for this clonotype. V and J are TRBV10-3 and TRBJ2-2; D is perhaps TRBD1 or TRBD2 (5 bases each). Germline loops: CDR1 ENHRY, CDR2 SYGVKD. V shed 8 bases and J shed 1 base, with 17 bases lying between them. The CDR3 loop spans 16 amino acids. The CDR3: CAIAGAPPLNTGELFF. For the CDR3, the DNA is TGTGCCATCGCCGGGGCACCCCCTTTGAACACCGGGGAGCTGTTTTTT.